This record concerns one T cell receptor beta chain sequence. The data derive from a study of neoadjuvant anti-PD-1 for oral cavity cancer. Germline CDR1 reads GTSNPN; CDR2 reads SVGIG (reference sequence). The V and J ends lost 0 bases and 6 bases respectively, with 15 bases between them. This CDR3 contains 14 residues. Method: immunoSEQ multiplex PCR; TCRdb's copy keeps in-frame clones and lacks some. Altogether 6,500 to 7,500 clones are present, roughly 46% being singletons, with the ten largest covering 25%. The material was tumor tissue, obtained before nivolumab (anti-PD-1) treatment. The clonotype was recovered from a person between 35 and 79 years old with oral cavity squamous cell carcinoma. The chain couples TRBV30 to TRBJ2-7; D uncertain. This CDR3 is CAWSVASFRGEQYF. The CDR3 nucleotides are TGTGCCTGGAGTGTGGCTTCTTTCCGAGGCGAGCAGTACTTC.